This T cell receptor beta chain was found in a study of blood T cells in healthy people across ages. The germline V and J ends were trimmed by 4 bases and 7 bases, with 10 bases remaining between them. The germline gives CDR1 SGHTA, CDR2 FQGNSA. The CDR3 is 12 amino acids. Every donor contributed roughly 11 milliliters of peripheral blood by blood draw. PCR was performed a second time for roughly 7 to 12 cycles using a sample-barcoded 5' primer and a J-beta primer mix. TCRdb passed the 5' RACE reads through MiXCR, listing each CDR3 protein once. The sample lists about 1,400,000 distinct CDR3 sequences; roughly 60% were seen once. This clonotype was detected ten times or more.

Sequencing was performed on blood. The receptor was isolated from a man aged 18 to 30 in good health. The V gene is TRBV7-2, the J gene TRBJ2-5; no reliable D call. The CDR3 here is CASSSDTGTQYF. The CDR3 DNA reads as TGTGCCAGCAGCTCCGACACGGGGACCCAGTACTTC.